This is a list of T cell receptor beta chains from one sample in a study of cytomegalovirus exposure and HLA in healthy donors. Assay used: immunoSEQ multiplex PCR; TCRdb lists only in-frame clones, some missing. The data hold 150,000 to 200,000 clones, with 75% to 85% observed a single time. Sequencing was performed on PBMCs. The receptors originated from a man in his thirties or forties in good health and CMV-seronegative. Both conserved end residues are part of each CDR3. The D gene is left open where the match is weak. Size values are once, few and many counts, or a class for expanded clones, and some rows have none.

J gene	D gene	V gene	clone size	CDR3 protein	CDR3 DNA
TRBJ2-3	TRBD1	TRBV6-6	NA	CASSYPGQGTDTQYF	TGTGCCAGCAGTTATCCGGGACAGGGGACAGATACGCAGTATTTT
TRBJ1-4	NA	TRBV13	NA	CATHQGQIFATNEKLFF	TGTGCCACTCACCAGGGACAAATCTTTGCAACTAATGAAAAACTGTTTTTT
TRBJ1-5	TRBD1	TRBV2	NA	CASSEQGAREPQHF	TGTGCCAGCAGTGAACAGGGGGCAAGGGAGCCCCAGCATTTT
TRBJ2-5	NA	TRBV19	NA	CASSVYRSQETQYF	TGTGCCAGTAGTGTTTACAGGTCCCAAGAGACCCAGTACTTC
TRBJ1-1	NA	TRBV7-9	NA	CASSLQGRNTEAFF	TGTGCCAGCAGCTTACAGGGAAGGAACACTGAAGCTTTCTTT
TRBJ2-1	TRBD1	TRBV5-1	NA	CASSPRDRGQSEQFF	TGCGCCAGCAGCCCCCGGGACAGGGGGCAAAGTGAGCAGTTCTTC
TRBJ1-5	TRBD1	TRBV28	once	CASRTGAQRLYSNQPQHF	TGTGCCAGCAGAACAGGGGCTCAGAGGCTCTATAGCAATCAGCCCCAGCATTTT
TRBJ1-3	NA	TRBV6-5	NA	CASSYSGRLAGNTIYF	TGTGCCAGCAGTTACTCCGGTCGGCTAGCTGGAAACACCATATATTTT
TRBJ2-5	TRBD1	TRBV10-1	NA	CASRPDRAETQYF	TGCGCCAGCAGACCGGACAGGGCAGAGACCCAGTACTTC
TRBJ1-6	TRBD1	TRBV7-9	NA	CASSLVQGDSPLHF	TGTGCCAGCAGCTTAGTACAGGGGGATTCACCCCTCCACTTT
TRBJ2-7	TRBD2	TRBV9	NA	CASSVGLAGGAHYEQYF	TGTGCCAGCAGCGTAGGGCTAGCGGGAGGAGCGCACTACGAGCAGTACTTC
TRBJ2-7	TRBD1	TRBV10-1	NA	CASSKTGSYEQYF	TGCGCCAGCAGCAAGACAGGGTCCTACGAGCAGTACTTC